These 14 T cell receptor beta chains were sequenced from one sample in a study of T cell responses to AZD1222 COVID-19 vaccine. The assay was immunoSEQ multiplex PCR, and TCRdb's table has in-frame clones only and misses some. The sample lists roughly 130,000 clones; 75% to 90% were seen once. This material consisted of peripheral blood, taken on day 0 of AZD1222 vaccination. These receptors came from an adult in good health.

Here the CDR3 DNA reads TGTGCCAGCAGGTCGGGCCAAAACTATGGCTACACCTTC. Translated: CASRSGQNYGYTF. The chain has TRBV28 and TRBJ1-2; D is unclear. The CDR3 loop spans 13 amino acids. CDR1 and CDR2 (germline): MDHEN, SYDVKM. The V end was cut by 6 bases, the J end by 2 bases, with 10 bases between.

This chain uses TRBV7-9 with TRBJ2-2, with 9 bases fitting TRBD1. Germline CDR1 and CDR2: SEHNR and FQNEAQ (reference sequence). Trimming at V came to 5 bases and at J to 7 bases, leaving 8 bases not matched to a gene. The CDR3 contains 15 residues. In DNA form, the CDR3 reads TGTGCCAGCAGCCTCGGGACAGGGTTTGACGGGGAGCTGTTTTTT. Translated, it gives CASSLGTGFDGELFF. Based on the CDR3 plus reference TRBV7-9 and TRBJ2-2, the full variable domain is DTGVSQNPRHKITKRGQNVTFRCDPISEHNRLYWYRQTLGQGPEFLTYFQNEAQLEKSRLLSDRFSAERPKGSFSTLEIQRTEQGDSAMYLCASSLGTGFDGELFFGEGSRLTVL.

This rearrangement joins TRBV7-2 to TRBJ1-1; no clear D gene. CDR1 is SGHTA and CDR2 is FQGNSA in the germline V gene. The V end was cut by 4 bases, the J end by 0 bases, with 12 bases between. This CDR3 contains 15 residues. The CDR3 region has the DNA TGTGCCAGCAGCTCAGAGGGCCAGCTGAACACTGAAGCTTTCTTT. Translation gives CASSSEGQLNTEAFF.

This chain links TRBV28 with TRBJ1-6, with D perhaps matching TRBD1 (5 bases). This CDR3 region has 9 residues. The germline V and J ends were trimmed by 8 bases and 12 bases, with 5 bases remaining between them. Germline V CDR1 and CDR2: MDHEN, SYDVKM. The CDR3 sequence is CASGGPLHF. The CDR3 DNA is TGTGCCAGCGGGGGACCCCTCCACTTT.

The chain links TRBV12-3 or TRBV12-4 to TRBJ1-5; D is unclear. V shed 7 bases and J shed 7 bases, with 14 bases lying between them. The CDR3 length is 13 residues. The CDR3 sequence is CASTSGIHQPQHF. In nucleotides, the CDR3 is TGTGCCAGCACCTCCGGGATACACCAGCCCCAGCATTTT.

The CDR3 sequence is CATLGGRTDTQYF. The CDR3 DNA is TGTGCCACCCTGGGGGGCCGCACAGATACGCAGTATTTT. This chain connects TRBV2 to TRBJ2-3; D might be TRBD1 or TRBD2, each matching 6 bases. Germline V CDR1 and CDR2: SNHLY, FYNNEI. Between the trimmed V and J ends, which lost 10 bases and 1 base, there was a span of 12 bases. This CDR3 comprises 13 residues.

This chain connects TRBV4-1 to TRBJ2-5; no definite D call. CDR1 and CDR2 (germline): MGHRA, YSYEKL. The germline V and J ends were trimmed by 1 base and 5 bases, with 5 bases remaining between them. The CDR3 sequence is 12 residues long. CDR3 sequence reads: CASSQVMETQYF. The CDR3 nucleotides read TGCGCCAGCAGCCAAGTCATGGAGACCCAGTACTTC.

This chain connects TRBV7-9 to TRBJ1-6, with D perhaps matching TRBD1 (6 bases). The CDR3 spans 17 residues. V lost 2 bases and J 4 bases, leaving 15 bases between the germline ends. The germline gives CDR1 SEHNR, CDR2 FQNEAQ (reference sequence). CDR3 DNA sequence: TGTGCCAGCAGCTTAACGGGGGCCCTGGAATATAATTCACCCCTCCACTTT. Translated: CASSLTGALEYNSPLHF. Using reference TRBV7-9 and TRBJ1-6 for the parts outside the CDR3, the full variable domain is DTGVSQNPRHKITKRGQNVTFRCDPISEHNRLYWYRQTLGQGPEFLTYFQNEAQLEKSRLLSDRFSAERPKGSFSTLEIQRTEQGDSAMYLCASSLTGALEYNSPLHFGNGTRLTVT.

The chain couples TRBV5-1 to TRBJ1-1, with 7 bases that match TRBD1. With 5 bases clipped from V and 5 bases from J, the junction kept 9 bases outside the gene matches. This CDR3 region has 14 residues. Germline V gene lookup returns CDR1 SGHRS and CDR2 YFSETQ. The DNA of the CDR3 is TGCGCCAGCAGACTCGGGACAGACCCAACTGAAGCTTTCTTT. It translates to CASRLGTDPTEAFF. The whole variable domain, filled in from reference TRBV5-1 and TRBJ1-1, reads KAGVTQTPRYLIKTRGQQVTLSCSPISGHRSVSWYQQTPGQGLQFLFEYFSETQRNKGNFPGRFSGRQFSNSRSEMNVSTLELGDSALYLCASRLGTDPTEAFFGQGTRLTVV.

The V gene is TRBV9, the J gene TRBJ1-1; 10 bases are a match to TRBD1. CDR1 and CDR2 (germline): SGDLS, YYNGEE. The CDR3 spans 15 residues. J lost 3 bases, V lost 3 bases, and 5 bases had no gene match. CDR3 sequence: CASSARTGGDTEAFF. As DNA, the CDR3 is TGTGCCAGCAGCGCCCGGACAGGGGGGGACACTGAAGCTTTCTTT.

V gene TRBV11-2 combines with J gene TRBJ1-2, with D unclear. From germline, CDR1 is SGHAT and CDR2 FQNNGV. Trimming took 1 base from V and 0 from J, leaving 9 bases between them. This CDR3 contains 15 residues. In DNA, the CDR3 is TGTGCCAGCAGCTTAGCGCGCAGCGCTAACTATGGCTACACCTTC. It encodes CASSLARSANYGYTF.

The chain is built from TRBV9 and TRBJ1-5; TRBD1 matches at 7 bases. CDR1 and CDR2 from the germline V gene are SGDLS and YYNGEE. The ends lost 8 bases at V and 2 bases at J; junction bases unmatched: 1. The CDR3 is made up of 12 amino acids. CDR3: CASGQGNQPQHF. CDR3 DNA sequence: TGTGCCAGTGGACAGGGCAATCAGCCCCAGCATTTT.

This chain joins TRBV7-6 and TRBJ1-1; weak D call: TRBD1 (6 bases). The CDR3 loop spans 13 amino acids. Looked up from germline, CDR1 is SGHVS and CDR2 is FNYEAQ. The V end lost 3 bases, the J end lost 3 bases, and 8 bases lay between the germline ends. The CDR3 loop reads CASSFTGYTEAFF. CDR3 DNA sequence: TGTGCCAGCAGCTTCACAGGGTACACTGAAGCTTTCTTT. Full variable domain (missing parts from reference TRBV7-6 and TRBJ1-1): GAGVSQSPRYKVTKRGQDVALRCDPISGHVSLYWYRQALGQGPEFLTYFNYEAQQDKSGLPNDRFSAERPEGSISTLTIQRTEQRDSAMYRCASSFTGYTEAFFGQGTRLTVV.

The rearrangement joins TRBV3-1 (or the pseudogene TRBV3-2) to TRBJ1-3; perhaps TRBD1 as D (5 bases). The germline V gene encodes CDR1 LGHDT and CDR2 YNNKEL (reference sequence). V lost 4 bases and J lost 8, with 12 bases in between. The CDR3 has 13 amino acids. This chain's CDR3 is CASSLRGSDTIYF. As DNA, the CDR3 is TGTGCCAGCAGCCTCCGGGGGAGTGACACCATATATTTT.